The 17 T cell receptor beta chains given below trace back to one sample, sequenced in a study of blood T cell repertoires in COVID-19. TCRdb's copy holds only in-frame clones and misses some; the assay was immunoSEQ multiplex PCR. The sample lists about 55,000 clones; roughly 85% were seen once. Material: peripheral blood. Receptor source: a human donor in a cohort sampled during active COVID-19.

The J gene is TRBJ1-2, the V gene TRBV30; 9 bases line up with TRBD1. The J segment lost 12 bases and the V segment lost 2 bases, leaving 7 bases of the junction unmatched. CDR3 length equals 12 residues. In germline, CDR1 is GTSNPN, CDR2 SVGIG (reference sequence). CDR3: CAWSQYRGPHTF. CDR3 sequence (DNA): TGTGCCTGGAGTCAATACAGGGGGCCCCACACCTTC. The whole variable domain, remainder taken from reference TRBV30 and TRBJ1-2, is SQTIHQWPATLVQPVGSPLSLECTVEGTSNPNLYWYRQAAGRGLQLLFYSVGIGQISSEVPQNLSASRPQDRQFILSSKKLLLSDSGFYLCAWSQYRGPHTFGSGTRLTVV.

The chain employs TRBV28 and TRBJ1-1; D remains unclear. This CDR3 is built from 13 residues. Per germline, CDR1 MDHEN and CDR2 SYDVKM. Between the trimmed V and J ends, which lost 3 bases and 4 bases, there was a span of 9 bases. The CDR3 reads CASSLRKPTEAFF. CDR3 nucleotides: TGTGCCAGCAGTTTGAGGAAACCCACTGAAGCTTTCTTT.

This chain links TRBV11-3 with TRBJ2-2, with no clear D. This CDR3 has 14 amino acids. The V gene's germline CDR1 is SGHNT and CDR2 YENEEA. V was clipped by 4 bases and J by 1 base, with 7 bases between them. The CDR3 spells CASSYHRNTGELFF. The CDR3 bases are TGTGCCAGCAGCTATCACAGGAACACCGGGGAGCTGTTTTTT.

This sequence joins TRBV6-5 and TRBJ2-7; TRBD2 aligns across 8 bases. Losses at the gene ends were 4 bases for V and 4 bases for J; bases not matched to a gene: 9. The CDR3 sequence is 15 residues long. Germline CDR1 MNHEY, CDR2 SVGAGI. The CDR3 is CASSLEAGELYEQYF. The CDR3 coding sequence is TGTGCCAGCAGTTTAGAAGCGGGAGAACTATACGAGCAGTACTTC.

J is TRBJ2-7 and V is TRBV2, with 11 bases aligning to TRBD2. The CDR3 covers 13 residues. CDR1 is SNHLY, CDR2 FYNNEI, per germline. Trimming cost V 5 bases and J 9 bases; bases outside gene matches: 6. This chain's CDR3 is CASSSELAGVQYF. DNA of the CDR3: TGTGCCAGCAGTTCGGAACTAGCGGGGGTGCAGTACTTC. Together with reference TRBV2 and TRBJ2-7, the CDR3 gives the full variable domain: EPEVTQTPSHQVTQMGQEVILRCVPISNHLYFYWYRQILGQKVEFLVSFYNNEISEKSEIFDDQFSVERPDGSNFTLKIRSTKLEDSAMYFCASSSELAGVQYFGPGTRLTVT.

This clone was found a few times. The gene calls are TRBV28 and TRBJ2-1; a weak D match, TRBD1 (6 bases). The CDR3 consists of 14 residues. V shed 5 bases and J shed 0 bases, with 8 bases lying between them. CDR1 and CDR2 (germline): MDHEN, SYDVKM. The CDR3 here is CASSEDSSYNEQFF. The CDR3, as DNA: TGTGCCAGCAGTGAGGACAGCTCCTACAATGAGCAGTTCTTC.

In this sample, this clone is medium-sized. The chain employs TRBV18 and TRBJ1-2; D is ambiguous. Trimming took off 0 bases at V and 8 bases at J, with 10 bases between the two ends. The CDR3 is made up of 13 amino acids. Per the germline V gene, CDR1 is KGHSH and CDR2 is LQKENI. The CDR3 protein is CASSPPLAEGYTF. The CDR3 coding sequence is TGTGCCAGCTCACCACCTCTGGCTGAAGGCTACACCTTC.

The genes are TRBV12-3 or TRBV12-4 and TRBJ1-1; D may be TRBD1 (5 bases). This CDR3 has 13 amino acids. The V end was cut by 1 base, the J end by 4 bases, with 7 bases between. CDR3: CASSLGGGTEAFF. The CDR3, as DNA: TGTGCCAGCAGTTTAGGGGGGGGCACTGAAGCTTTCTTT.

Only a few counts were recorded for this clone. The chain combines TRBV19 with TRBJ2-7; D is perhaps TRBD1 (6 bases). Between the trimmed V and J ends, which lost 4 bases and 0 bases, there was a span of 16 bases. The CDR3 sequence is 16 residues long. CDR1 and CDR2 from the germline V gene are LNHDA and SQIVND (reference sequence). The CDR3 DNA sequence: TGTGCCAGTAGTACCCCCCGGACAGCGTCCTCCTACGAGCAGTACTTC. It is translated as CASSTPRTASSYEQYF.

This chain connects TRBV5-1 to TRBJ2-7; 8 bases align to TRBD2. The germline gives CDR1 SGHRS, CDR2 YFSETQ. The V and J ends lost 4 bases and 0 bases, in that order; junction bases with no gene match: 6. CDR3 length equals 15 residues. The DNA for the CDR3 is TGCGCCAGCAGCATCACTAGCGGATACTCCTACGAGCAGTACTTC. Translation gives CASSITSGYSYEQYF.

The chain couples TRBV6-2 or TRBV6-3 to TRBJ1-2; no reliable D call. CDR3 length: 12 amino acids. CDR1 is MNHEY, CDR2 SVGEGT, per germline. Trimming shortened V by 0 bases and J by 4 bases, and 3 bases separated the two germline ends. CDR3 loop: CASSYSSYGYTF. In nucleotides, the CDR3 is TGTGCCAGCAGTTACTCGAGCTATGGCTACACCTTC.

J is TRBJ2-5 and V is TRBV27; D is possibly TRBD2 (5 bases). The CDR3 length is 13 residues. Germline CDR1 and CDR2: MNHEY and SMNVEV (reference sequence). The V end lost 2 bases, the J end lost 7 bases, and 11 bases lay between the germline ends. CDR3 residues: CASSLLVEGTQYF. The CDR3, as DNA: TGTGCCAGCAGTTTACTGGTAGAGGGGACCCAGTACTTC.

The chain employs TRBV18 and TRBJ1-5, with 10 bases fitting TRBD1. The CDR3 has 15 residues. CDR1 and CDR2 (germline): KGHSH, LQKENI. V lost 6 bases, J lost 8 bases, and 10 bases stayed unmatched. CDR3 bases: TGTGCCAGCTCGTTCTCCCGGGACAGGGGTGAGCCCCAGCATTTT. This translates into CASSFSRDRGEPQHF.

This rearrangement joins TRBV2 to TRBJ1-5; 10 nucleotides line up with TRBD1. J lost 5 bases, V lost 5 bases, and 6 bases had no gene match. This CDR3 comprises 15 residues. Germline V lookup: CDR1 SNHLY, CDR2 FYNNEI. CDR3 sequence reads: CASSPGQGRDQPQHF. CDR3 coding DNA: TGTGCCAGCAGTCCGGGACAGGGGAGGGATCAGCCCCAGCATTTT. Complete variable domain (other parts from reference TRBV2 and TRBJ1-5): EPEVTQTPSHQVTQMGQEVILRCVPISNHLYFYWYRQILGQKVEFLVSFYNNEISEKSEIFDDQFSVERPDGSNFTLKIRSTKLEDSAMYFCASSPGQGRDQPQHFGDGTRLSIL.

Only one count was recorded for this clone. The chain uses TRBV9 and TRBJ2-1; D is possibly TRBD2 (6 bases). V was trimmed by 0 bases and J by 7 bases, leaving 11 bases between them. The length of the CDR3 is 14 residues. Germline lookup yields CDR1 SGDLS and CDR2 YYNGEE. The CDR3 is CASSVGGSGNEQFF. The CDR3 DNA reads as TGTGCCAGCAGCGTAGGGGGTAGCGGAAATGAGCAGTTCTTC.

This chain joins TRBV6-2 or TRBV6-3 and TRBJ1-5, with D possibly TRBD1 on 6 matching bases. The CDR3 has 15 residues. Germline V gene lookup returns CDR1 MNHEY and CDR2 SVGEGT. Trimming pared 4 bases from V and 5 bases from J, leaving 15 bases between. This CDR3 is CASSLIGRGDQPQHF. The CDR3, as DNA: TGTGCCAGCAGTTTAATAGGCAGGGGAGATCAGCCCCAGCATTTT.

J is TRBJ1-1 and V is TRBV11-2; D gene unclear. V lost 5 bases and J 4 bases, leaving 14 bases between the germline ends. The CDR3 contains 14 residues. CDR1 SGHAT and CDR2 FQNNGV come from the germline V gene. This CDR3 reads CASSPQPGSTEAFF. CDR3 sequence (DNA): TGTGCCAGCAGCCCACAGCCGGGGAGCACTGAAGCTTTCTTT.